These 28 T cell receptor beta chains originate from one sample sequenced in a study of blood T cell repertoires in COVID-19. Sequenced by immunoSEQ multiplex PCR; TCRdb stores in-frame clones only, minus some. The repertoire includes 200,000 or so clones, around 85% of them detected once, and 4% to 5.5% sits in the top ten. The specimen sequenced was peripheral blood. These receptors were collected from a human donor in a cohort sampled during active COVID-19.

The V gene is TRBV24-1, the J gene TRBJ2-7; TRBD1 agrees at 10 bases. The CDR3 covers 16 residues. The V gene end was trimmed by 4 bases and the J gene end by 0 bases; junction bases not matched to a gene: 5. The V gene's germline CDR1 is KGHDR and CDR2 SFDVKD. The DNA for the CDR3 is TGTGCCACCAGTGACTCGGACAGGGGGAGCTCCTACGAGCAGTACTTC. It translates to CATSDSDRGSSYEQYF.

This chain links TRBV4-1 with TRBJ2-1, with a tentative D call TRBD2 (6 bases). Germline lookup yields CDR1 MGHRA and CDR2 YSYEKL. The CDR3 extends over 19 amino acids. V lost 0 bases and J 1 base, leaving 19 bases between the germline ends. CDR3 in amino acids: CASSQDRVGRRVSYNEQFF. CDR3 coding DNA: TGCGCCAGCAGCCAAGATCGTGTAGGCCGGAGGGTTTCCTACAATGAGCAGTTCTTC.

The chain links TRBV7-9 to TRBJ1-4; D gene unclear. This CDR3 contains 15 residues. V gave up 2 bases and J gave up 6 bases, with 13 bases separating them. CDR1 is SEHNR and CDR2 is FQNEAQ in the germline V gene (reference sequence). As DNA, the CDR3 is TGTGCCAGCAGCTTATTGGATCTGCGGGATGAAAAACTGTTTTTT. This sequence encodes CASSLLDLRDEKLFF.

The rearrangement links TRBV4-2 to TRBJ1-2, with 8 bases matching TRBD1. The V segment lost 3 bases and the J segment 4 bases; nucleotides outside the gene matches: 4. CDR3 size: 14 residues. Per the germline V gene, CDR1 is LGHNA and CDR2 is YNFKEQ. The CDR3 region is CASSQTGEGYGYTF. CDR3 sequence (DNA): TGTGCCAGCAGCCAGACAGGGGAGGGCTATGGCTACACCTTC.

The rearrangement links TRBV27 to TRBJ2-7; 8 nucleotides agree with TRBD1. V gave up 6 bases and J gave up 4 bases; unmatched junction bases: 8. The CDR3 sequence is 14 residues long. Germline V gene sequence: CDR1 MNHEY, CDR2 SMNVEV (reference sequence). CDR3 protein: CASRKTGDRYEQYF. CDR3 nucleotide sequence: TGTGCCAGCAGAAAGACAGGGGATCGGTACGAGCAGTACTTC.

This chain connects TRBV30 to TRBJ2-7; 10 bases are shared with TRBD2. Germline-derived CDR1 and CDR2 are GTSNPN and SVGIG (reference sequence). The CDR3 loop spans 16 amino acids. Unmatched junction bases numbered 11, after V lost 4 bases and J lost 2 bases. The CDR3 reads CAWNRLAGSPPYEQYF. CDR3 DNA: TGTGCCTGGAACAGACTAGCGGGCTCACCTCCCTACGAGCAGTACTTC. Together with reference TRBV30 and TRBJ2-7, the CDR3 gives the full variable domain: SQTIHQWPATLVQPVGSPLSLECTVEGTSNPNLYWYRQAAGRGLQLLFYSVGIGQISSEVPQNLSASRPQDRQFILSSKKLLLSDSGFYLCAWNRLAGSPPYEQYFGPGTRLTVT.

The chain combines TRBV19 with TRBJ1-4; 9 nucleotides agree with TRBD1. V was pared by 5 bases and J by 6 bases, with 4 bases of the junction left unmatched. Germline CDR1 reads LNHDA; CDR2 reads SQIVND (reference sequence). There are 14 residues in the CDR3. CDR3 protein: CASSPGTGYEKLFF. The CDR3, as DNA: TGTGCCAGTAGTCCCGGGACAGGGTATGAAAAACTGTTTTTT.

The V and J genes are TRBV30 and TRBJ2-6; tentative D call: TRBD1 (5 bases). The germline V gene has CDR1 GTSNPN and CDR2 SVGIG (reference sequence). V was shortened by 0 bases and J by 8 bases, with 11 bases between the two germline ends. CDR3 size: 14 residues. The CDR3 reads CAWSVQARSNVLTF. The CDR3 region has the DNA TGTGCCTGGAGTGTACAGGCCCGATCCAACGTCCTGACTTTC.

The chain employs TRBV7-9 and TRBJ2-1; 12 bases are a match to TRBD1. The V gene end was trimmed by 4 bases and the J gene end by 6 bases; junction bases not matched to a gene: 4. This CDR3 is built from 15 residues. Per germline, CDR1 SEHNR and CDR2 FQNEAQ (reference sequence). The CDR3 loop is CASSSGQGAINEQFF. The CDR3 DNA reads TGTGCCAGCAGCTCGGGACAGGGGGCGATCAATGAGCAGTTCTTC.

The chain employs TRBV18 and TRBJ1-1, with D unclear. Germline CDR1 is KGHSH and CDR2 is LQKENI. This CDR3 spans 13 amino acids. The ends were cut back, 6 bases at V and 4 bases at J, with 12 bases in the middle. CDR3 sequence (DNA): TGTGCCAGCTCTCAAGGACGGGGCACTGAAGCTTTCTTT. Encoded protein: CASSQGRGTEAFF. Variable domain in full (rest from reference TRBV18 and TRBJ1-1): NAGVMQNPRHLVRRRGQEARLRCSPMKGHSHVYWYRQLPEEGLKFMVYLQKENIIDESGMPKERFSAEFPKEGPSILRIQQVVRGDSAAYFCASSQGRGTEAFFGQGTRLTVV.

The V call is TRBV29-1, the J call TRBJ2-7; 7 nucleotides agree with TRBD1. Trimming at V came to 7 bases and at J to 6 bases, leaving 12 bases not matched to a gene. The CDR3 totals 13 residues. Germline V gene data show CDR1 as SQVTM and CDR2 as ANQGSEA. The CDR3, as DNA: TGCAGCGCCTCTACGATTACAGGGGCCGAGCAGTACTTC. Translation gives CSASTITGAEQYF.

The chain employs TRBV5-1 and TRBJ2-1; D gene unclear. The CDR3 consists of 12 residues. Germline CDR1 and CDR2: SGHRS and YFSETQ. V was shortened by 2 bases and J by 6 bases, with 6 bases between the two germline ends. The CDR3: CASSLTSNEQFF. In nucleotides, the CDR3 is TGCGCCAGCAGCTTAACATCCAATGAGCAGTTCTTC.

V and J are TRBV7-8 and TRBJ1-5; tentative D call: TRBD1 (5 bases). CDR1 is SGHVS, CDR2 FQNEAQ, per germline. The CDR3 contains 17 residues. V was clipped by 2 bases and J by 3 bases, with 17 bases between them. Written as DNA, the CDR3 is TGTGCCAGCAGCTTAACCCCCGGGAGGGGAGTCAATCAGCCCCAGCATTTT. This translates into CASSLTPGRGVNQPQHF.

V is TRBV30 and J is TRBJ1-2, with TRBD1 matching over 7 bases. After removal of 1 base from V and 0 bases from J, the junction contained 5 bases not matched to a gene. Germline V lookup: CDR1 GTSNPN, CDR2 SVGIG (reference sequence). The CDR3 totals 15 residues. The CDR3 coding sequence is TGTGCCTGGAGTGCCCCGGGACAGACTAACTATGGCTACACCTTC. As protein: CAWSAPGQTNYGYTF. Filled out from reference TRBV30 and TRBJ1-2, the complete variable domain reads SQTIHQWPATLVQPVGSPLSLECTVEGTSNPNLYWYRQAAGRGLQLLFYSVGIGQISSEVPQNLSASRPQDRQFILSSKKLLLSDSGFYLCAWSAPGQTNYGYTFGSGTRLTVV.

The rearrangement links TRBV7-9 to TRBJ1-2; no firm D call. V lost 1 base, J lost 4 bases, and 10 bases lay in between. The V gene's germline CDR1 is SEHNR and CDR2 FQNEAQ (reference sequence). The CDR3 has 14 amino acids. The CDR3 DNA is TGTGCCAGCAGCTTAGGCACGGCGGGCTATGGCTACACCTTC. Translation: CASSLGTAGYGYTF.

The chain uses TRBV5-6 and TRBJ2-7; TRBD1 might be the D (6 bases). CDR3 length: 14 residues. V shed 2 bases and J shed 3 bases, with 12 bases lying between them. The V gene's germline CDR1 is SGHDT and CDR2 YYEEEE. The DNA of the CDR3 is TGTGCCAGCAGCTTCAGGGGACATAGCTACGAGCAGTACTTC. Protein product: CASSFRGHSYEQYF.

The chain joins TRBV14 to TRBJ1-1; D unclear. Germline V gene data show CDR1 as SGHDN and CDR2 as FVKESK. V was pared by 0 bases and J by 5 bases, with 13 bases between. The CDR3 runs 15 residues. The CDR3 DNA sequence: TGTGCCAGCAGCCAAGATTCAGCGGGGAATACTGAAGCTTTCTTT. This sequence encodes CASSQDSAGNTEAFF. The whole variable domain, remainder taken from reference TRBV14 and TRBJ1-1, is EAGVTQFPSHSVIEKGQTVTLRCDPISGHDNLYWYRRVMGKEIKFLLHFVKESKQDESGMPNNRFLAERTGGTYSTLKVQPAELEDSGVYFCASSQDSAGNTEAFFGQGTRLTVV.

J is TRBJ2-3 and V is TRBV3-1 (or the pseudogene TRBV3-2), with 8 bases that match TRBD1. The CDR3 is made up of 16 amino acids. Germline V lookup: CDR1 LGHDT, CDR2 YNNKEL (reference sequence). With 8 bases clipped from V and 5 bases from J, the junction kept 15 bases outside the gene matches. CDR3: CASARGAGGLRDTQYF. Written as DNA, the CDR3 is TGTGCCAGCGCCCGAGGGGCAGGGGGCCTTCGAGATACGCAGTATTTT.

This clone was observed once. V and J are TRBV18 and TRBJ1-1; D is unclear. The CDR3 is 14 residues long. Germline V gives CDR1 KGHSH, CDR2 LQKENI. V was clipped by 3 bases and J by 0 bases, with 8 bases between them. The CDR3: CASSPGAMNTEAFF. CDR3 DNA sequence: TGTGCCAGCTCACCCGGAGCTATGAACACTGAAGCTTTCTTT.

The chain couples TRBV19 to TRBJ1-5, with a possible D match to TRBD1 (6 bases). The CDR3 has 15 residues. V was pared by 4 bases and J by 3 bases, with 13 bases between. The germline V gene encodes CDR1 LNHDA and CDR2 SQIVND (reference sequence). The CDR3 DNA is TGTGCCAGTAGTACCAGGGGAATTAACAATCAGCCCCAGCATTTT. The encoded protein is CASSTRGINNQPQHF.

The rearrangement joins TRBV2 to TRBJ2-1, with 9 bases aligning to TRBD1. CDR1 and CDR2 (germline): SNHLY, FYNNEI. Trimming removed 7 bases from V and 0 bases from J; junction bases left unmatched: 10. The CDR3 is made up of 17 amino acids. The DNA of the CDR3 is TGTGCCAGCACAACAGGGGGCTACGGGAGCTCCTACAATGAGCAGTTCTTC. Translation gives CASTTGGYGSSYNEQFF.

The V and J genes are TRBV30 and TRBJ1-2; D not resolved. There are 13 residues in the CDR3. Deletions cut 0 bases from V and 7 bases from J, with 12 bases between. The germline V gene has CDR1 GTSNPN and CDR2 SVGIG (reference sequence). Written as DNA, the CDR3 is TGTGCCTGGAGTGTACGGGGTCTCAGTGGCTACACCTTC. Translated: CAWSVRGLSGYTF.

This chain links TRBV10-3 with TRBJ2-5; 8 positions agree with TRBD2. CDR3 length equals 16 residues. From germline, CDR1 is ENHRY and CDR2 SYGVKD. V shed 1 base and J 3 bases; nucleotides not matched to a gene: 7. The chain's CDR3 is CAISEFGSAGEETQYF. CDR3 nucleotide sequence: TGTGCCATCAGTGAGTTTGGGTCAGCGGGAGAAGAGACCCAGTACTTC.

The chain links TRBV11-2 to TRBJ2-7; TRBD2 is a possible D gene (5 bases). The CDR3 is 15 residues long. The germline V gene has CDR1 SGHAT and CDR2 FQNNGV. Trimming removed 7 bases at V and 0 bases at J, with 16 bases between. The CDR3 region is CASIQRVPHSYEQYF. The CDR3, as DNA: TGTGCCAGCATCCAGAGGGTGCCTCACTCCTACGAGCAGTACTTC.

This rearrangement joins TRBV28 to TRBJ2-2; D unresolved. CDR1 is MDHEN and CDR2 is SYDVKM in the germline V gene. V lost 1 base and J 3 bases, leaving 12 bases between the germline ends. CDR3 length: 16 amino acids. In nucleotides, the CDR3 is TGTGCCAGCAGTTTATTTCCGGCGGCGGACACCGGGGAGCTGTTTTTT. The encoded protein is CASSLFPAADTGELFF.

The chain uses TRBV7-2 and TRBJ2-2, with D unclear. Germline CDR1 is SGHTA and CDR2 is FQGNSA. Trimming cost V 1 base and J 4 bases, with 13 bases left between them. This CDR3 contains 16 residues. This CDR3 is CASSLVAGLSTGELFF. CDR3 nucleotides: TGTGCCAGCAGCTTAGTTGCTGGGCTCAGCACCGGGGAGCTGTTTTTT.

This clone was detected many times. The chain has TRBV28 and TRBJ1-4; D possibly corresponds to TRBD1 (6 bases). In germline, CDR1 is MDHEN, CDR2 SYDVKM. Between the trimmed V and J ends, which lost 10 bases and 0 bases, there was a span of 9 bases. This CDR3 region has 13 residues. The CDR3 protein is CATGQSTNEKLFF. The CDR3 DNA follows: TGTGCCACCGGACAGTCAACTAATGAAAAACTGTTTTTT.

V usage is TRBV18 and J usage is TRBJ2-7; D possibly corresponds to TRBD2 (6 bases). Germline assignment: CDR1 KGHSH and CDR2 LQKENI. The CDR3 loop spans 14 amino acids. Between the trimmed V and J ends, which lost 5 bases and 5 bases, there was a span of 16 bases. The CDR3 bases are TGTGCCAGCTCATTATTGGCGGGAAACGACGAGCAGTACTTC. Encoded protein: CASSLLAGNDEQYF.